This TCR beta chain was sequenced for a study of blood T cell repertoires in COVID-19. On the study more broadly: Samples taken during acute and convalescent COVID-19 were collected in the United States, Italy and Spain. PBMCs, B-cell-depleted T cells, or T cells provided the cDNA or gDNA that made up the material.

This clone was observed once. How the authors handled the data: For nucleated cells, counts were estimated from reference gene primer amplification. Profiled with immunoSEQ multiplex PCR; TCRdb holds only in-frame clones, not every one. V and J calls and clone size are those listed in that table; D and trimming were worked out from the DNA. In the table there are roughly 92,000 clones, around 90% of which are singletons. CDR1 and CDR2 (germline): SGHTA, FQGNSA. Germline trimming cut 6 bases from V and 3 bases from J; bases unmatched to any gene: 7. CDR3 length: 15 residues. The sequence derives from a woman at least 80 years old with active or convalescent COVID-19. Material for sequencing was peripheral blood. The chain is built from TRBV7-2 and TRBJ2-2, with 7 bases fitting TRBD1. The CDR3 loop is CASRMNRGDTGELFF. The DNA of the CDR3 is TGTGCCAGCAGGATGAACAGGGGAGACACCGGGGAGCTGTTTTTT.